One and the same sample provided the 17 T cell receptor beta chains below, sequenced in a study of monozygotic twins with inflammatory bowel disease. After re-calling the 5' RACE reads, TCRdb lists one entry per CDR3 protein, DNA absent. This listing includes approximately 330,000 distinct CDR3 sequences. Sequenced material: blood. The receptors were sampled from a human donor with ulcerative colitis or Crohn's disease, or a healthy co-twin of an affected twin (not recorded which).

The chain combines TRBV20-1 with TRBJ1-1. Looked up from germline, CDR1 is DFQATT and CDR2 is SNEGSKA (reference sequence). CDR3 length: 13 amino acids. CDR3 residues: CSAGQWRVTEAFF.

The chain links TRBV11-3 to TRBJ2-2; with no DNA, the TCRdb D assignment of TRBD2 cannot be verified. Germline CDR1 SGHNT, CDR2 YENEEA. The CDR3 is made up of 17 amino acids. The CDR3 is CASSFARRAGGPGELFF.

This chain uses TRBV27 with TRBJ2-1; TCRdb picks TRBD2, but there is no DNA to check that call. This CDR3 is built from 20 residues. Germline CDR1 MNHEY, CDR2 SMNVEV (reference sequence). The CDR3 is CASAFRTSGLTSSSYNEQFF.

This chain connects TRBV20-1 to TRBJ1-2; the TCRdb D gene call, TRBD1, has no DNA to confirm it. This CDR3 has 12 amino acids. Per the germline V gene, CDR1 is DFQATT and CDR2 is SNEGSKA (reference sequence). CDR3 residues: CSASPGGYGYTF.

The chain uses TRBV5-1 and TRBJ1-4; there is no DNA to check the TCRdb D call of TRBD1. The CDR3 spans 17 residues. CDR1 and CDR2 from the germline V gene are SGHRS and YFSETQ. The CDR3 spells CASSLTYPGQGGEKLFF.

This chain uses TRBV27 with TRBJ2-2; lacking DNA, the TRBD2 call made by TCRdb goes unchecked. CDR1 is MNHEY, CDR2 SMNVEV, per germline (reference sequence). The CDR3 spans 19 residues. CDR3 residues: CASSLSGWGTSGLTGELFF.

The V call is TRBV4-1, the J call TRBJ2-7; checking the TCRdb D call of TRBD2 is not possible without DNA. Germline CDR1 MGHRA, CDR2 YSYEKL. The CDR3 length is 15 residues. CDR3 sequence reads: CASSPQLAAAYEQYF.

The chain carries TRBV12-3 or TRBV12-4 and TRBJ2-7; with no DNA, the TCRdb D assignment of TRBD1 cannot be verified. The CDR3 consists of 14 residues. CDR3: CASSQTRTVPEQYF.

The J gene is TRBJ1-1, the V gene TRBV7-2; the TCRdb call, TRBD1, lacks DNA for checking. Germline V lookup: CDR1 SGHTA, CDR2 FQGNSA. CDR3 length equals 14 residues. CDR3 sequence: CASSAGTQGTEAFF.

V gene TRBV7-2 combines with J gene TRBJ1-5. The CDR3 runs to 12 residues. CDR1 and CDR2 (germline): SGHTA, FQGNSA. The CDR3 region is CASGRYNQPQHF.

V and J are TRBV5-1 and TRBJ1-4; absent DNA, TCRdb's TRBD1 call cannot be checked. CDR3 length equals 17 residues. Germline values: CDR1 SGHRS, CDR2 YFSETQ. CDR3 in amino acids: CASSLDAPNRVGEKLFF.

The chain has TRBV5-1 and TRBJ2-2; TCRdb calls TRBD2, which cannot be checked without DNA. Looked up from germline, CDR1 is SGHRS and CDR2 is YFSETQ. This CDR3 region has 13 residues. CDR3 amino acids: CASSTEGTGELFF.

The chain employs TRBV7-9 and TRBJ1-2. This CDR3 has 14 residues. Looked up from germline, CDR1 is SEHNR and CDR2 is FQNEAQ (reference sequence). The chain's CDR3 is CASSQDRTQTGYTF.

The chain uses TRBV5-4 and TRBJ2-5; TCRdb picks TRBD1, but there is no DNA to check that call. The CDR3 totals 13 residues. Germline CDR1 is SGHNT and CDR2 is YYREEE (reference sequence). The CDR3 sequence is CASSKDRGETQYF.

The CDR3 is CSARFENQPQHF. The chain joins TRBV20-1 to TRBJ1-5. The V gene's germline CDR1 is DFQATT and CDR2 SNEGSKA (reference sequence). The CDR3 runs to 12 residues.

The chain has TRBV6-1 and TRBJ1-2. Germline V gene data show CDR1 as MNHNS and CDR2 as SASEGT. This CDR3 has 14 residues. The CDR3 sequence is CASKSGTDNYGYTF.

CDR3: CASSQGGGLAGDGETQYF. The chain employs TRBV4-1 and TRBJ2-5; TCRdb indicates TRBD2, and absent DNA this call remains unverified. The CDR3 has 18 amino acids. The germline V gene has CDR1 MGHRA and CDR2 YSYEKL.